The rows below give T cell receptor beta chains drawn from one sample of a study of PD-1 blockade in mismatch repair-deficient tumors. The table came from immunoSEQ multiplex PCR; TCRdb's copy has only in-frame clones and leaves some out. Of approximately 40,000 clones listed, around 79% are singletons. The starting material was peripheral blood, obtained 4 weeks after starting pembrolizumab. The source is an adult with mismatch repair-deficient cancer. Both conserved end residues are part of each CDR3.

J: TRBJ2-7
V: TRBV6-1
CDR3: CASNKPPEQYF

J: TRBJ2-3
V: TRBV2
CDR3: CASMVPREGQDTQYF

J: TRBJ2-1
V: TRBV29-1
CDR3: CSVPPETRGPYNEQFF

J: TRBJ2-5
V: TRBV4-3
CDR3: CASSQSGLSKETQYF

J: TRBJ1-1
V: TRBV6-1
CDR3: CASSDNMNTEAFF

J: TRBJ2-2
V: TRBV7-9
CDR3: CASRTKGVLTGELFF

J: TRBJ2-7
V: TRBV4-1
CDR3: CASSQGSVYEQYF

J: TRBJ2-1
V: TRBV6-1
CDR3: CASSDAQDYNEQFF

J: TRBJ2-7
V: TRBV19
CDR3: CASSIDWGISYEQYF

J: TRBJ2-3
V: TRBV5-6
CDR3: CASSLASGSTDTQYF

J: TRBJ2-2
V: TRBV27
CDR3: CASRTGPGELFF

J: TRBJ2-2
V: TRBV28
CDR3: CASSLRRHTGELFF

J: TRBJ2-7
V: TRBV7-6
CDR3: CASSLGTGGETPYEQYF

J: TRBJ2-7
V: TRBV30
CDR3: CAWGPPLGSYSYEQYF

J: TRBJ2-7
V: TRBV6-1
CDR3: CASSERDPHEQYF

J: TRBJ2-2
V: TRBV4-3
CDR3: CASSPQEDSEHTGELFF

J: TRBJ2-1
V: TRBV7-2
CDR3: CATHDWRDYNEQFF

J: TRBJ2-7
V: TRBV7-8
CDR3: CASSAYRDRSLGQYF

J: TRBJ2-1
V: TRBV28
CDR3: CASSLFSGFVYNEQFF

J: TRBJ1-4
V: TRBV5-1
CDR3: CASSLGSDRVEKLFF

J: TRBJ2-5
V: TRBV15
CDR3: CATSRDRGQETQYF

J: TRBJ2-7
V: TRBV7-9
CDR3: CASSPDRGSFGEQYF

J: TRBJ2-5
V: TRBV21-1
CDR3: CASRIVKLPQETQYF

J: TRBJ2-1
V: TRBV9
CDR3: CASSRREGYNEQFF

J: TRBJ2-1
V: TRBV5-6
CDR3: CASSLVVGSYNEQFF

J: TRBJ1-3
V: TRBV18
CDR3: CASSPATLDTYSGNTIYF

J: TRBJ2-6
V: TRBV10-3
CDR3: CAISDRQPSGANVLTF

J: TRBJ2-2
V: TRBV6-5
CDR3: CASSYVSGVTGELFF

J: TRBJ2-1
V: TRBV7-9
CDR3: CASSPMAGGPSYNEQFF

J: TRBJ1-1
V: TRBV27
CDR3: CASRTEVGNTEAFF

J: TRBJ2-5
V: TRBV4-3
CDR3: CASSQVRGLETQYF

J: TRBJ2-3
V: TRBV6-4
CDR3: CASSDSAGGPDTQYF

J: TRBJ2-7
V: TRBV7-9
CDR3: CASSSTGTGSYEQYF

J: TRBJ2-5
V: TRBV10-3
CDR3: CAISKTGNQETQYF

J: TRBJ2-1
V: TRBV20-1
CDR3: CSARVGPTKFF

J: TRBJ1-2
V: TRBV7-9
CDR3: CASSPTGQNYGYTF

J: TRBJ2-6
V: TRBV4-3
CDR3: CASSQLRGTGANVLTF

J: TRBJ2-5
V: TRBV7-6
CDR3: CASSYAGARETQYF

J: TRBJ1-5
V: TRBV7-2
CDR3: CASSLGMSNQPQHF

J: TRBJ2-3
V: TRBV19
CDR3: CASSPRTSASTDTQYF

J: TRBJ1-2
V: TRBV20-1
CDR3: CSASLGYYTF

J: TRBJ2-3
V: TRBV6-4
CDR3: CASSDRSTDTQYF

J: TRBJ2-7
V: TRBV28
CDR3: CASSFPGSSYEQYF

J: TRBJ2-5
V: TRBV6-1
CDR3: CASSEGEETQYF